Below, one T cell receptor (beta chain) is given with its context. Method: immunoSEQ multiplex PCR; TCRdb's copy keeps in-frame clones and lacks some. In the table there are about 73,000 clones, 90% of which are singletons. This sample was taken from a study of OX40 agonist ivuxolimab in advanced cancers. About the study: Hepatocellular carcinoma, melanoma, renal cell or head and neck cancer occurred in dose-escalation patients.

It was autoimmune disease history or systemic immunosuppression that excluded patients. This CDR3 has 16 residues. CDR1 is SEHNR, CDR2 FQNEAQ, per germline (reference sequence). V lost 6 bases, J lost 0 bases, and 18 bases lay in between. The material was CD4+ or CD8+ T cells sorted from blood, obtained in a trial of the OX40 agonist ivuxolimab. The sequence was collected from an adult with an advanced solid tumor such as melanoma, head and neck, liver or kidney cancer. The V gene is TRBV7-9, the J gene TRBJ2-7; the D call may be TRBD1 or TRBD2 (5 bases each). The CDR3 DNA reads as TGTGCCAGCAGGGCCCCCGGGACGGTGAGCTCCTACGAGCAGTACTTC. Residues: CASRAPGTVSSYEQYF.